A single sample gave rise to the 17 T cell receptor beta chains below, sequenced in a study of HIV-infected children after antiretroviral therapy interruption. The treatment denotes: PENTA 11 planned treatment interruption arm or continuous ART arm. RNA-based 3' RACE libraries used unique molecular identifiers. TCRdb fed the 3' RACE reads into MiXCR, producing one record per CDR3 protein. The sample has about 40,000 distinct CDR3 sequences, under 8% seen once; the top ten hold roughly 1%. The source was CD45RA+ CD4+ T cells from PBMCs, pooled from several time points, collected from a donor given antiretroviral therapy, either interrupted or continuous. Subset denoted: naive CD4+ CD45RA+ CD45RO- T cells. These receptors were taken from a pool of human donors with HIV.

This clonotype was picked up many times. V usage is TRBV20-1 and J usage is TRBJ2-1, with 8 bases that match TRBD2. The J segment lost 5 bases and the V segment lost 5 bases, leaving 11 bases of the junction unmatched. CDR3 length: 15 amino acids. The germline V gene encodes CDR1 DFQATT and CDR2 SNEGSKA (reference sequence). CDR3 sequence (DNA): TGCAGTGCTCCTCCTCGCGGGAGGTCGAACAATGAGCAGTTCTTC. Protein: CSAPPRGRSNNEQFF.

This chain uses TRBV10-3 with TRBJ1-4, with a weak D call TRBD1 (5 bases). This CDR3 spans 15 amino acids. Germline CDR1 ENHRY, CDR2 SYGVKD. Trimming shortened V by 0 bases and J by 6 bases, and 11 bases separated the two germline ends. CDR3 protein: CAISESMGVHEKLFF. For the CDR3, the DNA is TGTGCCATCAGTGAGTCGATGGGGGTTCATGAAAAACTGTTTTTT.

This clonotype was observed many times. This chain connects TRBV12-3 or TRBV12-4 to TRBJ1-1; D possibly corresponds to TRBD1 (5 bases). The CDR3 totals 14 residues. V dropped 0 bases and J dropped 7 bases, with 12 bases sitting between them. CDR3 amino acids: CASSLAPDRGEAFF. CDR3 nucleotide sequence: TGTGCCAGCAGTTTAGCGCCCGACAGAGGTGAAGCTTTCTTT.

The CDR3 sequence: CASSLVPSLASDTQYF. The CDR3 bases are TGTGCCAGCAGCTTAGTCCCCTCATTAGCTTCAGATACGCAGTATTTT. J is TRBJ2-3 and V is TRBV7-2; no firm D call. CDR1 is SGHTA and CDR2 is FQGNSA in the germline V gene. The CDR3 runs to 16 residues. The ends were cut back, 1 base at V and 4 bases at J, with 15 bases in the middle.

This clonotype showed up just a few times. V and J are TRBV25-1 and TRBJ1-2; a possible D gene is TRBD1 (6 bases). CDR3 length: 13 residues. CDR1 and CDR2 (germline): MGHDK, SYGVNS. V gave up 5 bases and J gave up 4 bases, with 11 bases separating them. The CDR3 bases are TGTGCCAGCAGTTTGGGGGGGCTCTATGGCTACACCTTC. It translates to CASSLGGLYGYTF.

Turning to this clonotype: This may arise from a read error, as a much more abundant clone is one base away. Written as DNA, the CDR3 is TGTGCCAGTAGTACAGAGCCCGGGACAGGGGTACGTGAGCAGTTCTTC. Protein: CASSTEPGTGVREQFF. The chain joins TRBV19 to TRBJ2-1; TRBD1 matches at 10 bases. The germline V gene encodes CDR1 LNHDA and CDR2 SQIVND (reference sequence). The trim removed 4 bases at V and 9 bases at J, leaving 12 bases unmatched. The CDR3 loop spans 16 amino acids.

This clonotype was seen a handful of times. The V gene is TRBV28, the J gene TRBJ2-7, with TRBD1 identical over 7 bases. V lost 7 bases, J lost 2 bases, and 8 bases stayed unmatched. CDR3 length: 14 amino acids. Germline assignment: CDR1 MDHEN and CDR2 SYDVKM. CDR3 in DNA: TGTGCCAGCACCCGACAGGGCCCCCCCTACGAGCAGTACTTC. Its protein is CASTRQGPPYEQYF.

Many counts were recorded for this clonotype. This chain joins TRBV7-2 and TRBJ2-3; the D gene could be TRBD1 or TRBD2 (5 bases each). Deletions cut 4 bases from V and 6 bases from J, with 17 bases between. The CDR3 totals 15 residues. Germline-derived CDR1 and CDR2 are SGHTA and FQGNSA. CDR3 loop: CASSSVGGIRDTQYF. The CDR3 region has the DNA TGTGCCAGCAGCTCGGTTGGGGGAATCCGGGATACGCAGTATTTT.

In this sample, this clonotype turned up a few times. The V gene is TRBV6-2 or TRBV6-3, the J gene TRBJ1-1; D gene unclear. The CDR3 sequence is 13 residues long. V lost 2 bases to trimming and J lost 1 base, with 5 bases between them. Germline lookup yields CDR1 MNHEY and CDR2 SVGEGT. CDR3 sequence (DNA): TGTGCCAGCAGTTACGCCACGAACACTGAAGCTTTCTTT. Amino acid sequence: CASSYATNTEAFF.

This clonotype was recorded many times. This chain uses TRBV12-3 or TRBV12-4 with TRBJ2-7; 10 nucleotides match TRBD2. V lost 3 bases and J lost 5; bases outside the gene matches: 7. The CDR3 contains 15 residues. CDR3 nucleotide sequence: TGTGCCAGCAGTTTCATAGCGGGAGGCCTGGACGAGCAGTACTTC. Residues: CASSFIAGGLDEQYF.

This clonotype was observed at least ten times. This chain joins TRBV20-1 and TRBJ2-1; 8 bases match TRBD2. Looked up from germline, CDR1 is DFQATT and CDR2 is SNEGSKA (reference sequence). Trimming removed 3 bases from V and 3 bases from J; junction bases left unmatched: 10. The CDR3 is made up of 16 amino acids. CDR3 amino acids: CSASPGLAENYNEQFF. The CDR3 nucleotides read TGCAGTGCTAGCCCCGGACTAGCAGAAAACTACAATGAGCAGTTCTTC.

The chain uses TRBV6-1 and TRBJ2-7; D is unresolved. Germline V gives CDR1 MNHNS, CDR2 SASEGT. The CDR3 contains 13 residues. The germline V and J ends were trimmed by 8 bases and 5 bases, with 16 bases remaining between them. CDR3 region: CASRQLDRNEQYF. The CDR3 nucleotides read TGTGCCAGCCGACAACTGGACCGCAACGAGCAGTACTTC.

This clonotype occurred many times. CDR3 amino acids: CASSVSAWVDEQYF. The CDR3 DNA is TGTGCCAGCAGCGTCTCAGCCTGGGTCGACGAGCAGTACTTC. The rearrangement joins TRBV25-1 to TRBJ2-7; D is unclear. The V end lost 6 bases, the J end lost 5 bases, and 17 bases lay between the germline ends. The V gene's germline CDR1 is MGHDK and CDR2 SYGVNS. CDR3 size: 14 residues.

In its sample, this clonotype was seen a few times. This rearrangement joins TRBV10-3 to TRBJ2-3, with D possibly matching TRBD1 (5 bases). This CDR3 comprises 17 residues. Germline-derived CDR1 and CDR2 are ENHRY and SYGVKD. Trimming removed 2 bases at V and 8 bases at J, with 23 bases between. The CDR3 bases are TGTGCCATCAGTGAGCCCCCCTGGAGACAGCCGAGAGGTACGCAGTATTTT. It translates to CAISEPPWRQPRGTQYF.

CDR3 DNA: TGTGCCAGCAGCACAGCGAACACCGGGGAGCTGTTTTTT. Translating it yields CASSTANTGELFF. The chain uses TRBV7-2 and TRBJ2-2; D call uncertain. Looked up from germline, CDR1 is SGHTA and CDR2 is FQGNSA. CDR3 length: 13 residues. Trimming left V 5 bases short and J 0 bases short, with 4 bases between.

The V gene is TRBV4-1, the J gene TRBJ2-7; tentative D call: TRBD2 (5 bases). The CDR3 sequence is 17 residues long. V dropped 3 bases and J dropped 4 bases, with 22 bases sitting between them. Germline V lookup: CDR1 MGHRA, CDR2 YSYEKL. This CDR3 reads CASSQASRTGMRYEQYF. CDR3 DNA sequence: TGCGCCAGCAGCCAGGCGTCACGGACGGGGATGAGGTACGAGCAGTACTTC.

This clonotype was recorded many times. The chain carries TRBV7-2 and TRBJ2-3; 7 bases agree with TRBD2. The CDR3 is 14 residues long. V was clipped by 6 bases and J by 1 base; unmatched bases: 4. Germline V gene sequence: CDR1 SGHTA, CDR2 FQGNSA. CDR3 sequence reads: CASSPTSGTDTQYF. CDR3 nucleotides: TGTGCCAGCAGTCCAACTAGCGGCACAGATACGCAGTATTTT.